This TCR beta chain emerged from a study of OX40 agonist ivuxolimab in advanced cancers. Study at large: Participants could have had prior anti-PD-1, anti-PD-L1 or anti-CTLA-4 therapy, and about 37% had some. Partial responses occurred in three patients (one hepatocellular carcinoma, two cutaneous melanoma).

Sequencing was performed with immunoSEQ multiplex PCR; in TCRdb, only in-frame clones are kept and a portion is missing. This sample yields around 64,000 clones, of which roughly 83% are seen a single time; approximately 8.7% belongs to the top ten. The V segment lost 4 bases and the J segment 6 bases; nucleotides outside the gene matches: 5. The CDR3 loop spans 13 amino acids. Germline V gene data show CDR1 as SGHKS and CDR2 as YYEKEE (reference sequence). The sequence was collected from an adult with an advanced solid tumor such as melanoma, head and neck, liver or kidney cancer. Sequences were derived from CD4+ or CD8+ T cells sorted from blood, sampled in a trial of the OX40 agonist ivuxolimab. The gene calls are TRBV5-5 and TRBJ2-7; 9 bases are a match to TRBD1. Written as DNA, the CDR3 is TGTGCCAGCAGCCCGGACAGGGGTCTCGAGCAGTACTTC. Amino acids: CASSPDRGLEQYF.